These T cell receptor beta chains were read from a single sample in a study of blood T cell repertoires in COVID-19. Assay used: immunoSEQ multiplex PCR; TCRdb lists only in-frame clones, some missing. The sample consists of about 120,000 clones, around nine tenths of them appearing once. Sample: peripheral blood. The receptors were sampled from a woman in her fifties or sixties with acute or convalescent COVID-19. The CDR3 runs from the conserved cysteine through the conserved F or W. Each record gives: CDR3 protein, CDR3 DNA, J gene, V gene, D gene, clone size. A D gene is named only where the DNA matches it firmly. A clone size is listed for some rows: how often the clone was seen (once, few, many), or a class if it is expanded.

CASSGAWKGRYYEQYF TGTGCCAGTAGTGGGGCTTGGAAGGGGCGATACTACGAGCAGTACTTC TRBJ2-7 TRBV19 NA NA
CASSNRQGLDTEAFF TGCGCCAGCAGCAATAGACAGGGATTGGACACTGAAGCTTTCTTT TRBJ1-1 TRBV4-3 TRBD1 NA
CASSLAQGEGEKLFF TGTGCCAGCAGCTTAGCACAGGGGGAGGGTGAAAAACTGTTTTTT TRBJ1-4 TRBV7-9 TRBD1 NA
CASSSKGNRLLAGTDTQYF TGTGCCAGCAGCTCAAAGGGGAATAGGTTGCTAGCGGGCACAGATACGCAGTATTTT TRBJ2-3 TRBV7-2 TRBD2 NA
CASSGLVSYNEQFF TGTGCCAGCAGTGGACTAGTTTCCTACAATGAGCAGTTCTTC TRBJ2-1 TRBV2 NA NA
CASSLGGRLDETQYF TGTGCCAGCAGCTTGGGGGGCAGATTAGACGAGACCCAGTACTTC TRBJ2-5 TRBV5-8 NA NA
CASSAGTGGFYEQYF TGTGCCAGCAGCGCCGGGACAGGGGGTTTCTACGAGCAGTACTTC TRBJ2-7 TRBV9 TRBD1 NA
CASQNDRAGNTIYF TGTGCCAGCCAAAACGACAGGGCTGGAAACACCATATATTTT TRBJ1-3 TRBV6-5 TRBD1 NA
CASSLDYRVASYNSPLHF TGTGCCAGTAGTCTAGACTACAGGGTCGCGTCCTATAATTCACCCCTCCACTTT TRBJ1-6 TRBV19 NA NA
CASSRGLAREQYF TGTGCCAGCAGCCGTGGACTAGCGCGCGAGCAGTACTTC TRBJ2-7 TRBV12-3/TRBV12-4 TRBD2 NA
CAISKERDKSTEAFF TGTGCCATCAGTAAGGAACGGGACAAGAGTACTGAAGCTTTCTTT TRBJ1-1 TRBV10-3 NA few
CASSLAGRDTGELFF TGTGCCAGCAGCTTAGCTGGGCGGGATACCGGGGAGCTGTTTTTT TRBJ2-2 TRBV7-9 NA NA
CASSQDREKLFF TGTGCCAGCAGCCAAGACCGTGAAAAACTGTTTTTT TRBJ1-4 TRBV3-1/TRBV3-2 NA NA
CASSRQGAQTDTQYF TGTGCCAGCAGTCGACAGGGGGCGCAGACAGATACGCAGTATTTT TRBJ2-3 TRBV28 TRBD1 few
CASSYGEKLFF TGTGCCAGCAGTTACGGGGAAAAACTGTTTTTT TRBJ1-4 TRBV27 NA NA
CASSPMGGVGGYTF TGTGCCAGCAGCCCTATGGGGGGGGTTGGAGGCTACACCTTC TRBJ1-2 TRBV7-2 NA NA
CAWSRTGTNYGYTF TGTGCCTGGAGTCGGACAGGGACTAACTATGGCTACACCTTC TRBJ1-2 TRBV30 TRBD1 NA
CASSPTRLSGANVLTF TGTGCCAGCAGCCCTACCCGCCTCTCTGGGGCCAACGTCCTGACTTTC TRBJ2-6 TRBV7-9 NA NA
CASSMTGGGFYEQYF TGTGCCAGTAGTATGACAGGGGGAGGGTTCTACGAGCAGTACTTC TRBJ2-7 TRBV19 TRBD1 NA
CASSIFSSGVNTEAFF TGTGCCAGCTCAATATTCTCGTCGGGGGTGAACACTGAAGCTTTCTTT TRBJ1-1 TRBV18 NA once
CSARTGDEQYF TGCAGTGCTAGGACAGGGGACGAGCAGTACTTC TRBJ2-7 TRBV20-1 TRBD1 NA
CASSQRTENNSPLHF TGTGCCAGTAGTCAACGGACAGAAAATAATTCACCCCTCCACTTT TRBJ1-6 TRBV19 NA NA
CASSQDREVLRQETQYF TGTGCCAGCAGCCAAGATCGGGAAGTACTTCGTCAAGAGACCCAGTACTTC TRBJ2-5 TRBV4-2 NA NA
CASSLVRNTEAFF TGTGCCAGCAGTTTAGTTCGGAACACTGAAGCTTTCTTT TRBJ1-1 TRBV12-3/TRBV12-4 NA NA
CASSLSSGTSYGYTF TGTGCCAGCAGCCTATCCAGCGGGACATCATATGGCTACACCTTC TRBJ1-2 TRBV5-4 NA few
CASSPRDRRNEKLFF TGTGCCAGCAGTCCTAGGGACAGGCGTAATGAAAAACTGTTTTTT TRBJ1-4 TRBV5-7 TRBD1 NA
CASSPAGIPGYTF TGTGCCAGCTCCCCTGCGGGGATCCCTGGCTACACCTTC TRBJ1-2 TRBV11-3 NA NA
CASSLGTGHEQYF TGTGCCAGCAGTCTAGGGACAGGCCACGAGCAGTACTTC TRBJ2-7 TRBV12-3/TRBV12-4 TRBD1 NA
CASSQGRGASSYNEQFF TGCGCCAGCAGCCAAGGACGCGGGGCTAGCTCCTACAATGAGCAGTTCTTC TRBJ2-1 TRBV4-3 NA NA
CSVRAPGNTIYF TGCAGCGTTAGAGCTCCTGGAAACACCATATATTTT TRBJ1-3 TRBV29-1 NA NA
CASSYSITLGRDTQYF TGTGCCAGCAGTTACTCGATCACTCTAGGTAGAGATACGCAGTATTTT TRBJ2-3 TRBV6-2/TRBV6-3 NA NA
CASSQDRERARSTNEKLFF TGCGCCAGCAGCCAAGATAGAGAGAGGGCGCGGTCGACTAATGAAAAACTGTTTTTT TRBJ1-4 TRBV4-1 NA NA
CASSLLAGGPNEQFF TGTGCCAGCAGCTTACTAGCGGGGGGGCCCAATGAGCAGTTCTTC TRBJ2-1 TRBV7-3 TRBD2 NA
CASSLRRESYEQYF TGTGCCAGCAGCTTACGGCGGGAGAGTTACGAGCAGTACTTC TRBJ2-7 TRBV11-2 TRBD2 NA
CAISDTGGAGGIGEKLFF TGTGCCATCAGTGATACCGGCGGGGCAGGGGGCATAGGAGAAAAACTGTTTTTT TRBJ1-4 TRBV10-3 TRBD1 NA
CASSIDQAGDTQYF TGTGCCAGTAGTATTGACCAGGCCGGAGATACGCAGTATTTT TRBJ2-3 TRBV19 NA NA
CASSYGLAGVNEQFF TGTGCCAGCAGTTACGGGCTAGCGGGAGTTAATGAGCAGTTCTTC TRBJ2-1 TRBV6-5 TRBD2 NA
CASSQQVLLGNTIYF TGTGCCAGCAGCCAACAAGTGTTACTTGGAAACACCATATATTTT TRBJ1-3 TRBV14 NA NA
CASSYSGGYTGELFF TGTGCCAGCAGTTATAGCGGGGGATATACCGGGGAGCTGTTTTTT TRBJ2-2 TRBV6-6 TRBD2 NA
CASSLVPTGGSPNEKLFF TGCGCCAGCAGCTTGGTGCCGACAGGGGGTTCCCCGAATGAAAAACTGTTTTTT TRBJ1-4 TRBV5-1 TRBD1 once
CASSGRGGTDTQYF TGTGCCAGCAGTGGACGGGGTGGCACAGATACGCAGTATTTT TRBJ2-3 TRBV2 NA once
CSVDWDTYTEAFF TGCAGCGTTGACTGGGACACATACACTGAAGCTTTCTTT TRBJ1-1 TRBV29-1 NA NA
CASSPLSGAGFMNTEAFF TGTGCCAGCAGCCCCCTGTCAGGGGCCGGCTTCATGAACACTGAAGCTTTCTTT TRBJ1-1 TRBV7-2 NA once
CASTFLPFGTTQYF TGTGCCAGCACCTTTCTACCCTTCGGGACAACGCAGTATTTT TRBJ2-3 TRBV6-5 NA NA
CASSRESSYEQYF TGTGCCAGCAGTAGGGAGAGCTCCTACGAGCAGTACTTC TRBJ2-7 TRBV27 NA once
CAITQGYEQYF TGTGCCATAACACAGGGGTACGAGCAGTACTTC TRBJ2-7 TRBV2 TRBD1 once
CAISAVETSGSRAYNEQFF TGTGCCATCAGTGCGGTCGAGACTAGCGGGAGTCGGGCCTACAATGAGCAGTTCTTC TRBJ2-1 TRBV10-3 TRBD2 NA
CASSFGQGSYNEQFF TGCGCCAGCAGCTTCGGACAAGGCTCCTACAATGAGCAGTTCTTC TRBJ2-1 TRBV5-1 NA NA
CASSPGQGDNSPLHF TGTGCCAGCAGCCCGGGACAGGGGGATAATTCACCCCTCCACTTT TRBJ1-6 TRBV6-5 TRBD1 NA
CASSLDLVSVGDGYTF TGTGCCAGCAGCTTAGATCTAGTCAGTGTAGGGGATGGCTACACCTTC TRBJ1-2 TRBV7-9 NA NA
CASSLSLGGGDTQYF TGTGCCAGTAGTCTGAGCCTGGGAGGGGGAGATACGCAGTATTTT TRBJ2-3 TRBV2 NA NA
CASSPRQRGATDTQYF TGTGCCAGCTCACCCCGGCAGCGTGGGGCCACAGATACGCAGTATTTT TRBJ2-3 TRBV18 NA NA
CASSPPGVSHTEAFF TGTGCCAGCTCACCACCGGGAGTCTCCCACACTGAAGCTTTCTTT TRBJ1-1 TRBV18 NA NA
CASTLPRGEDGYTF TGTGCCAGCACCTTACCTCGGGGGGAGGATGGCTACACCTTC TRBJ1-2 TRBV6-1 NA NA
CASSYSRRGDTEAFF TGTGCCAGCAGTTACTCGAGAAGAGGAGACACTGAAGCTTTCTTT TRBJ1-1 TRBV6-2/TRBV6-3 NA NA